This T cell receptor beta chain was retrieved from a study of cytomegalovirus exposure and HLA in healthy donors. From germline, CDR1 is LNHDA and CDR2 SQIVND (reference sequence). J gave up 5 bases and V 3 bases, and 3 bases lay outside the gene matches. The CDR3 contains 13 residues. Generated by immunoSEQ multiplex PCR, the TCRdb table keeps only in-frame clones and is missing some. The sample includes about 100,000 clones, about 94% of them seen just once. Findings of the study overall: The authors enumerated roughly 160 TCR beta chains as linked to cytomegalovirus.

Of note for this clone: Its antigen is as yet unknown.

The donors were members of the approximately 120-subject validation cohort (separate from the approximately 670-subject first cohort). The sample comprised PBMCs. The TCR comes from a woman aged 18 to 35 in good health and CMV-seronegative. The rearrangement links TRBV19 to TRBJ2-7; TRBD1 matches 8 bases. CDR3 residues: CASSIRTGNEQYF. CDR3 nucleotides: TGTGCCAGTAGTATCCGGACAGGGAACGAGCAGTACTTC.